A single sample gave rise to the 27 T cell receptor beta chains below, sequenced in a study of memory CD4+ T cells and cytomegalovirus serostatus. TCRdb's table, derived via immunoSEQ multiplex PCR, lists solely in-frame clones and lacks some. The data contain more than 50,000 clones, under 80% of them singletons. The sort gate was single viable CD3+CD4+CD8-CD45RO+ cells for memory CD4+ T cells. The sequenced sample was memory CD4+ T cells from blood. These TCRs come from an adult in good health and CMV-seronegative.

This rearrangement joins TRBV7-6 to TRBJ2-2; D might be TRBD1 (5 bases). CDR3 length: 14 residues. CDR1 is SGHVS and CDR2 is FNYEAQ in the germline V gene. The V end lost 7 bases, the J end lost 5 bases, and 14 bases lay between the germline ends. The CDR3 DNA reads TGTGCCAGCACCCTAGACAGTCTAACCGGGGAGCTGTTTTTT. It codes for CASTLDSLTGELFF. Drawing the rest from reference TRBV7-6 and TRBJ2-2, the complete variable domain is GAGVSQSPRYKVTKRGQDVALRCDPISGHVSLYWYRQALGQGPEFLTYFNYEAQQDKSGLPNDRFSAERPEGSISTLTIQRTEQRDSAMYRCASTLDSLTGELFFGEGSRLTVL.

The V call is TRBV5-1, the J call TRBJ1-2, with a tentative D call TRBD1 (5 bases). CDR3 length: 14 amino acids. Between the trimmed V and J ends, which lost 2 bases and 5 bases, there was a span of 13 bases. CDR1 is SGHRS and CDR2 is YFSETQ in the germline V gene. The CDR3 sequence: CASSFSDGGYGYTF. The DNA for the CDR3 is TGCGCCAGCAGCTTCTCGGACGGGGGATATGGCTACACCTTC.

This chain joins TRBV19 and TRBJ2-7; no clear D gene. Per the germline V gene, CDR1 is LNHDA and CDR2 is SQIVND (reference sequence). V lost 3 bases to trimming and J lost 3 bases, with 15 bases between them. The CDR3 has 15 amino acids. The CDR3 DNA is TGTGCCAGTAGTATCGGCGTTGGCAGGTACTACGAGCAGTACTTC. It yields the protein CASSIGVGRYYEQYF.

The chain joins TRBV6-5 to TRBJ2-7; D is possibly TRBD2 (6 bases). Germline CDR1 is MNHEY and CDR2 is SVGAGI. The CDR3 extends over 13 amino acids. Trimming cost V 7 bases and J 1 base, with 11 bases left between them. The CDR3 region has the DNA TGTGCCAGCAAAAATGGAGGGTCCTACGAGCAGTACTTC. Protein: CASKNGGSYEQYF.

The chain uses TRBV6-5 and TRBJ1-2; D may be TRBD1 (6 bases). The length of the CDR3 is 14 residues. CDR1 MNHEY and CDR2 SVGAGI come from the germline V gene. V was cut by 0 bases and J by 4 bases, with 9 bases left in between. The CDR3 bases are TGTGCCAGCAGTTACTCTCAGGGGAGCTATGGCTACACCTTC. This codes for CASSYSQGSYGYTF.

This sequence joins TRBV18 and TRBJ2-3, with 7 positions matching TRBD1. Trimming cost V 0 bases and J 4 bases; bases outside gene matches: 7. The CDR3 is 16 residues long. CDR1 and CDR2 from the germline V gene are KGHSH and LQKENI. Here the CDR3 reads CASSPPSGGAPDTQYF. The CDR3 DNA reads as TGTGCCAGCTCACCACCCTCAGGGGGTGCCCCAGATACGCAGTATTTT.

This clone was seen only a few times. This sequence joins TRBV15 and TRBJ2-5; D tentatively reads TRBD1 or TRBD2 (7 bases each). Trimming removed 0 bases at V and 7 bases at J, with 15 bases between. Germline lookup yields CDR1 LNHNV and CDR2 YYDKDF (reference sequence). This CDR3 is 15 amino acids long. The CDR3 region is CATSRERGTVGTQYF. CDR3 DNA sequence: TGTGCCACCAGCAGAGAGCGGGGGACAGTGGGGACCCAGTACTTC.

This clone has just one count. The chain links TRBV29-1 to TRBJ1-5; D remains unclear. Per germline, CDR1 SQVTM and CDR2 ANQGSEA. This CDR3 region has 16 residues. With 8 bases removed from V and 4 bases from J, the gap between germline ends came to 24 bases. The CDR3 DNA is TGCAGCCCCAGCCTTGTCTACCCCTTAGCAAATCAGCCCCAGCATTTT. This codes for CSPSLVYPLANQPQHF.

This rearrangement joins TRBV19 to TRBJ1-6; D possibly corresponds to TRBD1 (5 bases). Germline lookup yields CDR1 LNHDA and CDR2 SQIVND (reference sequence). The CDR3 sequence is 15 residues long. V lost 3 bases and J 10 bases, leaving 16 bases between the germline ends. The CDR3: CASSISWDLGSPLHF. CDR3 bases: TGTGCCAGTAGTATTAGTTGGGACCTAGGGTCACCCCTCCACTTT.

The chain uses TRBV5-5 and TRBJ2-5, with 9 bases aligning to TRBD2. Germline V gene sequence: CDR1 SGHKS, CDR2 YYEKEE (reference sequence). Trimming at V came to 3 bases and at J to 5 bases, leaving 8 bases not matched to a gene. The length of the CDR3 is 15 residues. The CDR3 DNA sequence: TGTGCCAGCAGCTCGGTTAGCGGGGGCGGGGAGACCCAGTACTTC. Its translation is CASSSVSGGGETQYF.

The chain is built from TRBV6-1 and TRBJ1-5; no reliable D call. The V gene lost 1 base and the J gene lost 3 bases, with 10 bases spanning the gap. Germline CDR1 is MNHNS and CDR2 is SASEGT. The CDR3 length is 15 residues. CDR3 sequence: CASSEGGKLNQPQHF. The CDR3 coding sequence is TGTGCCAGCAGTGAAGGCGGGAAACTCAATCAGCCCCAGCATTTT.

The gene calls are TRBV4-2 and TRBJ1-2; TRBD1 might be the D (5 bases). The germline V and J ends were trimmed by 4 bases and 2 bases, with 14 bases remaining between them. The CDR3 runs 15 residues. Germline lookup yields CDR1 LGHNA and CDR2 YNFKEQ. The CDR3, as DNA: TGTGCCAGCAGCCCTGAAGAGGGGAGGAACTATGGCTACACCTTC. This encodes CASSPEEGRNYGYTF.

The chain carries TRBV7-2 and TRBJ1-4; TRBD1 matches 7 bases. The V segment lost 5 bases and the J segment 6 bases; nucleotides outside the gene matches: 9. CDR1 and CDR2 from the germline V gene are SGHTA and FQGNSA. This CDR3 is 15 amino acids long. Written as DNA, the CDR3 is TGTGCCAGCAGCGAAGCCACAGGGGCGGATGAAAAACTGTTTTTT. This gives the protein CASSEATGADEKLFF.

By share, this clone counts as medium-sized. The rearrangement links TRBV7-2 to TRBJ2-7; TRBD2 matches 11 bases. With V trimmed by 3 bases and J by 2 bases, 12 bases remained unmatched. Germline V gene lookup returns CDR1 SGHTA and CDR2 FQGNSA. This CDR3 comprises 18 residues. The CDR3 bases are TGTGCCAGCAGCTTGGCTAGCGGGGGGATATCGAGCCCCTACGAGCAGTACTTC. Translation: CASSLASGGISSPYEQYF.

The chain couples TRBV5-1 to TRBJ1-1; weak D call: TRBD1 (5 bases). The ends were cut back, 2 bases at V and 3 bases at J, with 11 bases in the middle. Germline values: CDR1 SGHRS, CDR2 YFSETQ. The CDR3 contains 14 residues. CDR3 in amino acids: CASSFQGRDTEAFF. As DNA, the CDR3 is TGCGCCAGCAGCTTCCAGGGCAGGGACACTGAAGCTTTCTTT.

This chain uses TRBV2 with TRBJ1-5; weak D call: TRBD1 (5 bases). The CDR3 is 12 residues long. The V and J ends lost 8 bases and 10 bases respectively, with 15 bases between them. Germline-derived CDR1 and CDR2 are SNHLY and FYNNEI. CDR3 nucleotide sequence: TGTGCCAGCTCCGACAGATACCCCCCCCAGCATTTT. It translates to CASSDRYPPQHF.

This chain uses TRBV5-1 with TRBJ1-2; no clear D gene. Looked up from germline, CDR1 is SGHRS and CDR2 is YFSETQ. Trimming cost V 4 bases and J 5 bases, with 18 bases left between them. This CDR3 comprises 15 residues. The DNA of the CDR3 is TGCGCCAGCAGCCCCTTGTCCCGAATGGCTTATGGCTACACCTTC. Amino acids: CASSPLSRMAYGYTF.

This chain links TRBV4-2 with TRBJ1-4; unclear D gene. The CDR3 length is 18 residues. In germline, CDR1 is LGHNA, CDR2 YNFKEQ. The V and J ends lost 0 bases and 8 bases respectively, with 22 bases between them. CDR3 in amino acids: CASSQDSVDRGRGEKLFF. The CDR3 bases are TGTGCCAGCAGCCAAGATTCCGTCGATCGGGGAAGAGGAGAAAAACTGTTTTTT.

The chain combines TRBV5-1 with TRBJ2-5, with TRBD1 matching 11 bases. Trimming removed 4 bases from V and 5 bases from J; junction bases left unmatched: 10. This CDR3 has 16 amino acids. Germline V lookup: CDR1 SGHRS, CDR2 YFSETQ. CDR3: CASSQGTGGFGETQYF. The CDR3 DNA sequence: TGCGCCAGCAGCCAGGGGACAGGGGGATTCGGGGAGACCCAGTACTTC.

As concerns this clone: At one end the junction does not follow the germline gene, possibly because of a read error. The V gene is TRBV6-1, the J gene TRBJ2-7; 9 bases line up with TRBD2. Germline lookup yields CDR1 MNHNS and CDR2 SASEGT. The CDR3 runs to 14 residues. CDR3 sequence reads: CASRALAGWYGQYF. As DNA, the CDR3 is TGTGCCAGCAGGGCGCTAGCGGGATGGTACGGGCAGTACTTC.

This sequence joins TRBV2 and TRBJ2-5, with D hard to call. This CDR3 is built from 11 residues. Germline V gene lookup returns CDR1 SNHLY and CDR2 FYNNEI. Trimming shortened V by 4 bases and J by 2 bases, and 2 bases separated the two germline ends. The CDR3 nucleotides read TGTGCCAGCAGTGGACAAGAGACCCAGTACTTC. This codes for CASSGQETQYF.

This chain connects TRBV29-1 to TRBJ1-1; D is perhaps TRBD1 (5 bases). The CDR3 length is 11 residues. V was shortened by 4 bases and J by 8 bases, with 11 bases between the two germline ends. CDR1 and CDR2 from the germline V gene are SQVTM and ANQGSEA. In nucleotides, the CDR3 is TGCAGCGTTGGGCAGGGTTACGAAGCTTTCTTT. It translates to CSVGQGYEAFF.

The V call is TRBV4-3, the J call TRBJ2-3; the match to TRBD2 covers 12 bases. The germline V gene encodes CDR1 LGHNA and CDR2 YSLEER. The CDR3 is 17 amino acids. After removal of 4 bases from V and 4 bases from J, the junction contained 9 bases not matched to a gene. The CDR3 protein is CASSPPTSGGGADTQYF. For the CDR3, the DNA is TGCGCCAGCAGCCCCCCGACTAGCGGGGGTGGGGCAGATACGCAGTATTTT.

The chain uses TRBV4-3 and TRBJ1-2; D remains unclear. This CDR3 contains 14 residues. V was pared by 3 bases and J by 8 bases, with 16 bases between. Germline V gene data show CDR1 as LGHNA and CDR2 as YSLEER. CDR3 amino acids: CASSHGSGGSGYTF. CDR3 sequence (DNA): TGCGCCAGCAGCCATGGAAGTGGAGGGAGCGGCTACACCTTC.

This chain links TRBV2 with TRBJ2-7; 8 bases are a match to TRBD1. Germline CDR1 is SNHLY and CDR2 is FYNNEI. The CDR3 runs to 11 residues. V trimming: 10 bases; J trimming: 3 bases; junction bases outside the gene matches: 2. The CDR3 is CATGQGYEQYF. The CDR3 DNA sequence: TGTGCCACCGGACAGGGCTACGAGCAGTACTTC.

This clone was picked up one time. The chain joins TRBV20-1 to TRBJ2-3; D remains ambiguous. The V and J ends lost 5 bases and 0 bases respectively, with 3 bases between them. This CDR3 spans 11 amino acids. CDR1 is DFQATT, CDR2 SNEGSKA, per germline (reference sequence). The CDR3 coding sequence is TGCAGTGCTGTAAGCACAGATACGCAGTATTTT. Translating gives CSAVSTDTQYF.

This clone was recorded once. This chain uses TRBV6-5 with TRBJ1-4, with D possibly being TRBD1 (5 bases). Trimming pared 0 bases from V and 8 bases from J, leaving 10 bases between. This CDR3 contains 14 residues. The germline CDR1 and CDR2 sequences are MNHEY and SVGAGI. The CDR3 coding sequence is TGTGCCAGCAGTTACTCGAAACGGGGGGAAAAACTGTTTTTT. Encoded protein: CASSYSKRGEKLFF.